This TCR beta chain appears in the sequencing data of a study of T cells after posttransplantation cyclophosphamide. Whole-study findings and limits: Recipient CMV seropositivity and CMV reactivation strongly tracked TRB clonality. Skin or GI-infiltrating T cells shared few TRB sequences with blood.

Busulfan-fludarabine conditioning, marrow transplant, and cyclophosphamide on days +3 and +4 were administered. The repertoire was sequenced with immunoSEQ multiplex PCR; TCRdb's copy has only in-frame clones and lacks some. Singletons are absent from the sample, which has around 24,000 clones. This CDR3 region has 13 residues. V lost 0 bases to trimming and J lost 11 bases, with 14 bases between them. In germline, CDR1 is MNHNY, CDR2 SVGAGI (reference sequence). This clone came up many times. Its antigen is unidentified. The gene calls are TRBV6-6 and TRBJ2-7, with a tentative D call TRBD2 (5 bases). The source was PBMCs, collected after allogeneic stem cell transplant with posttransplant cyclophosphamide. The clonotype comes from a male patient younger than 35 who received an allogeneic stem cell transplant from a related donor, was CMV-positive, and had no GVHD. Some T cells may have come from the graft donor. CDR3 nucleotides: TGTGCCAGCAGTTACTCGACGACCCACGGGGAGTACTTC. Protein product: CASSYSTTHGEYF.